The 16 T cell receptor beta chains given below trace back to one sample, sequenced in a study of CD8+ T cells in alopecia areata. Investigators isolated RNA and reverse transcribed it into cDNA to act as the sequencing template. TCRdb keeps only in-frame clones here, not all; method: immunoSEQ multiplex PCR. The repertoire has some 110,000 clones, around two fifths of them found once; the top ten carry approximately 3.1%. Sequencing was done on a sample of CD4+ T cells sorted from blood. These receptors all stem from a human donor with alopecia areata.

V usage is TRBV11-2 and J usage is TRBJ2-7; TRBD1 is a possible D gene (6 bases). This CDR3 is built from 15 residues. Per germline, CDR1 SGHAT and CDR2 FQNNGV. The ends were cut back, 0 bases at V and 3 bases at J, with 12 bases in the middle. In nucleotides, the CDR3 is TGTGCCAGCAGCTTAGAAGGGGGAAGGGGCTACGAGCAGTACTTC. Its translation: CASSLEGGRGYEQYF.

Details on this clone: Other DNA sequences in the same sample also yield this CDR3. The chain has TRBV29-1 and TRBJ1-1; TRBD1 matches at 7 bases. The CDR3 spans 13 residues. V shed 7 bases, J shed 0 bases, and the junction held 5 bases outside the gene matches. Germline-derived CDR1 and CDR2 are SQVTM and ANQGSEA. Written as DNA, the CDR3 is TGCAGCGCAGGGGGACAGATGAACACTGAAGCTTTCTTT. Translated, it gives CSAGGQMNTEAFF.

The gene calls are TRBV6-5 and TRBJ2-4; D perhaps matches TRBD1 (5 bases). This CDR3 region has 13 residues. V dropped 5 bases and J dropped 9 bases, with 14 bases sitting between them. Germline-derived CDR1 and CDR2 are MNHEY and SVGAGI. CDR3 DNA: TGTGCCAGCAGTACAGGAACACCGCGCATTCAGTACTTC. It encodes CASSTGTPRIQYF.

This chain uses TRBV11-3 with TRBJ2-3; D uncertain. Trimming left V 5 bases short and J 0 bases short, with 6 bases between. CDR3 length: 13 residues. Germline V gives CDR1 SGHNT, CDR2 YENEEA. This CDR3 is CASSLGSTDTQYF. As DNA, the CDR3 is TGTGCCAGCAGCCTCGGAAGCACAGATACGCAGTATTTT.

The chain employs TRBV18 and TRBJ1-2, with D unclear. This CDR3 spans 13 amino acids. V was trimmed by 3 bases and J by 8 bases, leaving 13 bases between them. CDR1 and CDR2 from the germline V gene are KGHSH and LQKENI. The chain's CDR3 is CASSPLDPKGYTF. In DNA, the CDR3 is TGTGCCAGCTCACCGCTGGACCCGAAGGGCTACACCTTC.

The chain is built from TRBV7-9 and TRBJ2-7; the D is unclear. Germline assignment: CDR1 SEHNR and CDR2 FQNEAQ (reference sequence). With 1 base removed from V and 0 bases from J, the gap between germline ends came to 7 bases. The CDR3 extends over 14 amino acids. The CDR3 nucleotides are TGTGCCAGCAGCTTAGTGCAGAGCTCCTACGAGCAGTACTTC. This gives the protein CASSLVQSSYEQYF.

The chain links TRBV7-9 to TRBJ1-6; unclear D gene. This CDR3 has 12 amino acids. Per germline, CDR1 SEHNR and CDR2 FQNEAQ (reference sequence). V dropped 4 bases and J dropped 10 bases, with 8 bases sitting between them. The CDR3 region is CASSSDGSPLHF. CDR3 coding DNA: TGTGCCAGCAGCTCAGATGGGTCACCCCTCCACTTT.

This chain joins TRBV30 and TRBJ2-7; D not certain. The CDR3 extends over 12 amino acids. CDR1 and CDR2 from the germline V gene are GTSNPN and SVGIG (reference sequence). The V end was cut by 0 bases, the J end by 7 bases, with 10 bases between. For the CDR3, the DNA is TGTGCCTGGAGTGTTTCAGCTAGGGAGCAGTACTTC. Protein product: CAWSVSAREQYF. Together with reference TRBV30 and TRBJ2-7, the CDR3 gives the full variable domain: SQTIHQWPATLVQPVGSPLSLECTVEGTSNPNLYWYRQAAGRGLQLLFYSVGIGQISSEVPQNLSASRPQDRQFILSSKKLLLSDSGFYLCAWSVSAREQYFGPGTRLTVT.

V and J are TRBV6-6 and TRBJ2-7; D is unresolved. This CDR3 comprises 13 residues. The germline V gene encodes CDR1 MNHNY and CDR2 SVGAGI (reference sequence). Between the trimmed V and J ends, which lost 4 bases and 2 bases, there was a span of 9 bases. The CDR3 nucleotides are TGTGCCAGCAGTTCTCTACCCCCCTACGAGCAGTACTTC. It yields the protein CASSSLPPYEQYF.

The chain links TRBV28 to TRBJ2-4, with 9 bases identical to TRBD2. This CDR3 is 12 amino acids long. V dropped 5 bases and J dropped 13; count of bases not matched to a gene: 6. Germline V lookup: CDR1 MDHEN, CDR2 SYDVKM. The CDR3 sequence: CASSTGLAPQYF. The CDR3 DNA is TGTGCCAGCAGTACCGGACTAGCGCCGCAGTACTTC.

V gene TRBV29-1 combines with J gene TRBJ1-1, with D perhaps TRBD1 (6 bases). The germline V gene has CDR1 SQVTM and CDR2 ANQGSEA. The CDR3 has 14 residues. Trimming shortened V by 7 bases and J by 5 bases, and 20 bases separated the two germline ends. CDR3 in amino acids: CSAGTGPQGTEAFF. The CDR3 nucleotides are TGCAGCGCCGGAACGGGCCCACAGGGTACTGAAGCTTTCTTT.

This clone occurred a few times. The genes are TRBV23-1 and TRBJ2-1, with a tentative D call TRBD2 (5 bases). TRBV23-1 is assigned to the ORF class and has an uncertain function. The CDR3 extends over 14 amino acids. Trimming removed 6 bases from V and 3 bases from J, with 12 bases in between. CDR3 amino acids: CASRTFGNYNEQFF. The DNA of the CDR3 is TGCGCCAGCAGAACCTTCGGGAACTACAATGAGCAGTTCTTC.

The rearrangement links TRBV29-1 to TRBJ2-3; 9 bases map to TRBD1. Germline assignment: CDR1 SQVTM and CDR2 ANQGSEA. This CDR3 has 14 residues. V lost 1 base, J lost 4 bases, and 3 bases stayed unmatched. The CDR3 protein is CSVEGDRVSDTQYF. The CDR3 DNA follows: TGCAGCGTTGAAGGGGACAGGGTGTCAGATACGCAGTATTTT.

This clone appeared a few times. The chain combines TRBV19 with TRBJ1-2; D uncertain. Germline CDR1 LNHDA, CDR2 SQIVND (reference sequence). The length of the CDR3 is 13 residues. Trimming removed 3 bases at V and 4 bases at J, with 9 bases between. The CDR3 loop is CASSIPESYGYTF. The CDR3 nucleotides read TGTGCCAGTAGTATTCCCGAGAGCTATGGCTACACCTTC.

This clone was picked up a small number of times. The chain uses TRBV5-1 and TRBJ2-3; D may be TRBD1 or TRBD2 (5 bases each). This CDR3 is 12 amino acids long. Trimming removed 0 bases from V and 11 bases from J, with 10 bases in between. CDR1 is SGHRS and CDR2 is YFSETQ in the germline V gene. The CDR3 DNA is TGCGCCAGCAGCTTGGGGGACCACGGGCAGTATTTT. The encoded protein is CASSLGDHGQYF.

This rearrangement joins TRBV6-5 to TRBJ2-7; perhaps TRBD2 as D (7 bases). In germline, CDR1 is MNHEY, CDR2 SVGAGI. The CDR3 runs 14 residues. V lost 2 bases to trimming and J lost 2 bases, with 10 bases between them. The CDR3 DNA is TGTGCCAGCAGTTACAGGCGGGGGCCCTACGAGCAGTACTTC. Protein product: CASSYRRGPYEQYF.